Below, 3 T cell receptor beta chains from the same sample are listed, as sequenced in a study of T cells after yellow fever vaccination. TCRdb processed the 5' RACE reads anew with MiXCR; each CDR3 protein has one entry. The data hold some 300,000 distinct CDR3 sequences, with approximately 3.9% observed a single time. Source: PBMCs, taken on the day of the yellow fever booster vaccination. These receptors were obtained from a man aged 18 to 30 who received the YFV17D yellow fever vaccine.

This clonotype was counted many times. The chain is built from TRBV11-2 and TRBJ2-3; no clear D. Germline lookup yields CDR1 SGHAT and CDR2 FQNNGV. Trimming removed 1 base from V and 6 bases from J, with 17 bases in between. This CDR3 region has 16 residues. The CDR3 DNA follows: TGTGCCAGCAGCTTAGGCGCGCAGGCTTATTCCGATACGCAGTATTTT. Translating it yields CASSLGAQAYSDTQYF.

Ten or more counts support this clonotype. This sequence joins TRBV24-1 and TRBJ2-1; possible D gene TRBD2, 6 bases. V lost 4 bases and J lost 9, with 9 bases in between. The CDR3 runs 12 residues. From germline, CDR1 is KGHDR and CDR2 SFDVKD. In nucleotides, the CDR3 is TGTGCCACCAGTGAGTGGGGAGGTGAGCAGTTCTTC. It codes for CATSEWGGEQFF.

The chain recombines TRBV27 with TRBJ1-1; a possible D gene is TRBD1 (6 bases). The CDR3 loop spans 16 amino acids. The V end lost 8 bases, the J end lost 3 bases, and 22 bases lay between the germline ends. Germline CDR1 is MNHEY and CDR2 is SMNVEV (reference sequence). CDR3 amino acids: CASPEVMGGLDTEAFF. The CDR3 coding sequence is TGTGCCAGCCCAGAGGTGATGGGGGGCTTGGACACTGAAGCTTTCTTT.